This T cell receptor (beta chain) was identified in a study of T-cell memory formation after mild COVID-19. As for the study in general: Among the donors, TCR clusters were largely specific to each donor.

The study's findings and limits: The pre-infection memory compartment contained some responding clones, suggesting cross-reactive memory joined.

After 5'RACE with constant-segment primers, TCR alpha and TCR beta cDNA libraries carrying sample barcodes and UMIs were obtained. TCRdb re-derived calls from the 5' RACE reads in MiXCR, one entry per CDR3 protein. In the table there are approximately 270,000 distinct CDR3 sequences, 15% to 20% of which are singletons. This clonotype turned up a few times. What it binds is unknown. Specimen: PBMCs or a T cell subset sorted from them (not recorded which). This receptor was obtained from a man between 18 and 35 years old who had mild COVID-19 (a few samples of this study predate the infection). Cell type and time point are not known.

CDR3 nucleotides: TGTGCCATCAGTGAGTCGCTGGGGGAGCAGTTCTTC. Translation gives CAISESLGEQFF. The rearrangement joins TRBV10-3 to TRBJ2-1, with D uncertain. Germline values: CDR1 ENHRY, CDR2 SYGVKD. The CDR3 is 12 residues long. Trimming removed 0 bases at V and 10 bases at J, with 7 bases between.